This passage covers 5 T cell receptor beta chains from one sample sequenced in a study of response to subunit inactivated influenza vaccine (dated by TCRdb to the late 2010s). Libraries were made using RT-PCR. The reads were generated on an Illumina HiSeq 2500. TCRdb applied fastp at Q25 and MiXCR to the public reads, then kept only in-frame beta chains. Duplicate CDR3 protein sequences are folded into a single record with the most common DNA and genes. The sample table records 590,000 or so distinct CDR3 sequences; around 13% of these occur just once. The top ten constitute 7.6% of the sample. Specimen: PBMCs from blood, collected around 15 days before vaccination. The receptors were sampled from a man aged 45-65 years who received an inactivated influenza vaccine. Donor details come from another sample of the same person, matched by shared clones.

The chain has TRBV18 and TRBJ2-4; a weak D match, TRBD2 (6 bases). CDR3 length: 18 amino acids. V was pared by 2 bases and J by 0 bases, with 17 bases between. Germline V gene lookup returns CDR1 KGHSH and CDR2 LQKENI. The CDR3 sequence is CASSPWRGVLLAKNIQYF. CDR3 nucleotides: TGTGCCAGCTCACCATGGAGGGGCGTTCTCCTAGCCAAAAACATTCAGTACTTC.

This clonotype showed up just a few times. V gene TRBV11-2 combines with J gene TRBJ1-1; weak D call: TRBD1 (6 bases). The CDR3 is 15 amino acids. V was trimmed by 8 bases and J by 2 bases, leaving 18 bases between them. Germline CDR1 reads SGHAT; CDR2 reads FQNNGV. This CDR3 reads CASGSKGGYNTEAFF. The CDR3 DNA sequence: TGTGCCAGCGGCAGTAAGGGGGGGTATAACACTGAAGCTTTCTTT. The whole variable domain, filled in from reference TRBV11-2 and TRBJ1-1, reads EAGVAQSPRYKIIEKRQSVAFWCNPISGHATLYWYQQILGQGPKLLIQFQNNGVVDDSQLPKDRFSAERLKGVDSTLKIQPAKLEDSAVYLCASGSKGGYNTEAFFGQGTRLTVV.

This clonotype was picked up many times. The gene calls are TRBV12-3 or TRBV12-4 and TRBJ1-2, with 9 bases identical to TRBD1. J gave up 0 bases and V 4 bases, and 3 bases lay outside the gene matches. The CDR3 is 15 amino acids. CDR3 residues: CASSWGQGANYGYTF. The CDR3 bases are TGTGCCAGCAGTTGGGGACAGGGAGCTAACTATGGCTACACCTTC.

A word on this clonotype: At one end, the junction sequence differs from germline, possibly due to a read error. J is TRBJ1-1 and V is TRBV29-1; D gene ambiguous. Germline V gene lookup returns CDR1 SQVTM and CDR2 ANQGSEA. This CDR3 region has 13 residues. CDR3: CRVEPTTNTEAFF. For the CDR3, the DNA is TGCAGAGTTGAACCGACAACTAACACTGAAGCTTTCTTT.

CDR3 sequence (DNA): TGTGCCAGCAGTGCGGGGGGCCCCGATGAGCAGTTCTTC. It is translated as CASSAGGPDEQFF. The chain recombines TRBV27 with TRBJ2-1; TRBD2 agrees at 8 bases. CDR3 size: 13 residues. Germline V gene lookup returns CDR1 MNHEY and CDR2 SMNVEV (reference sequence). V was pared by 5 bases and J by 8 bases, with 5 bases of the junction left unmatched.